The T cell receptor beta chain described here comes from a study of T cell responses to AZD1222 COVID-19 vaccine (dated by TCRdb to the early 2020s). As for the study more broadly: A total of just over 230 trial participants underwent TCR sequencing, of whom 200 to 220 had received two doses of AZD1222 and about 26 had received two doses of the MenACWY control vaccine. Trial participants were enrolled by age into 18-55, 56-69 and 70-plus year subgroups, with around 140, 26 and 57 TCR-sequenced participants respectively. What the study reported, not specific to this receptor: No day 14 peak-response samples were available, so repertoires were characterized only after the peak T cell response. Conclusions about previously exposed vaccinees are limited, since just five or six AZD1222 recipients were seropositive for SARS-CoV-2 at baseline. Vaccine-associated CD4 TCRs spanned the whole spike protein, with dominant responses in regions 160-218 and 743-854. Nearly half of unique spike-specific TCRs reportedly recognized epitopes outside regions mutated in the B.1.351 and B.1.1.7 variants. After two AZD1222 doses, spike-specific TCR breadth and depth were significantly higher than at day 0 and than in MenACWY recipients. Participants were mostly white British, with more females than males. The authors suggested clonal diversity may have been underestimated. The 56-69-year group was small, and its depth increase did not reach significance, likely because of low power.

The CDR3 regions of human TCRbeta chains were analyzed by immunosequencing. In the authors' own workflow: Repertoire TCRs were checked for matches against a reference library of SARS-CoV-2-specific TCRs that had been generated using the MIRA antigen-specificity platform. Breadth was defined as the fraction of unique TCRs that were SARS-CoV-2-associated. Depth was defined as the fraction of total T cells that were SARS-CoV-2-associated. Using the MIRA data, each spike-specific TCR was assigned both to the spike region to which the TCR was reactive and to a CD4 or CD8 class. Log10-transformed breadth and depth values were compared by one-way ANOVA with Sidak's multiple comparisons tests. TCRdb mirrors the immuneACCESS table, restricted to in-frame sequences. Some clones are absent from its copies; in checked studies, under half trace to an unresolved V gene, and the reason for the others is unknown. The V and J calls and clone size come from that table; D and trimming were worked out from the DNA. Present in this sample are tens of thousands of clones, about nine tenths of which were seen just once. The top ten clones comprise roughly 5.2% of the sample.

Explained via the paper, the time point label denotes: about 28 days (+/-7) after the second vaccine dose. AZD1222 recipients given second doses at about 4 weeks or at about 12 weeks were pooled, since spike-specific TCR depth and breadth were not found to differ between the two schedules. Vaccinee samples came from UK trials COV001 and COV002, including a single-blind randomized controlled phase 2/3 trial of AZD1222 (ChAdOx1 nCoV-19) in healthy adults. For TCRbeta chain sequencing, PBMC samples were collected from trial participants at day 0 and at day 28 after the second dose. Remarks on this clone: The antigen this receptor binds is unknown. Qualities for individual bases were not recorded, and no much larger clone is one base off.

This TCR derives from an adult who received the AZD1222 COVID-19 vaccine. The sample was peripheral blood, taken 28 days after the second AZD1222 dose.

This receptor carries the CDR3 CASRPAHGQGAMTDTQYF. The base sequence is TGTGCCAGTAGACCCGCCCACGGACAGGGGGCTATGACAGATACGCAGTATTTT. The rearrangement combines TRBV19 with TRBJ2-3; 11 middle bases align to TRBD1. The CDR3 runs 18 amino acids, cysteine and phenylalanine included. Only CDR3 DNA remains: 54 bases, in frame from the first base. V loses 6 bases at its end and J loses 3 bases; junction bases beyond the gene matches: 14. Based on the germline V gene (reference sequence), the CDR1 and CDR2 sequences are LNHDA and SQIVND.